Described below is a single T cell receptor (beta chain) sequence and its context. This entry comes from a study of cytomegalovirus exposure and HLA in healthy donors. The primer mix had 60 Vbeta and 13 Jbeta primers. Libraries were prepared by immunoSEQ multiplex PCR; TCRdb keeps only in-frame clonotypes and omits some of them. Altogether 180,000 or so clones are present, roughly 88% being singletons, with the ten largest covering about 9.3%. This sequence originates from a man between 18 and 29 years old in good health and CMV-seropositive. The sequenced sample consisted of PBMCs.

DNA for the CDR3: TGCGCCAGCAGCACGACTAGTACGGGAGAGACCCAGTACTTC. This encodes CASSTTSTGETQYF. The chain recombines TRBV5-1 with TRBJ2-5; maybe TRBD2 (6 bases). The V end was cut by 4 bases, the J end by 4 bases, with 14 bases between. This CDR3 spans 14 amino acids. Germline V lookup: CDR1 SGHRS, CDR2 YFSETQ.